The clone carrying this T cell receptor beta chain came up many times. What it binds is unknown. This record comes from a study of T-cell reconstitution after alpha-beta-depleted transplantation in children. General study results and limits: Two months or so post-transplant, alpha-beta T cells reportedly derived from several hundred expanded graft clones. The authors attributed T-cell counts and diversity one year after transplant mostly to newly produced T cells.

This CDR3 is built from 15 residues. The germline V gene encodes CDR1 DFQATT and CDR2 SNEGSKA (reference sequence). After removal of 1 base from V and 2 bases from J, the junction contained 6 bases not matched to a gene. This sample's TCRbeta library carried unique molecular identifier barcodes. One entry per CDR3 protein, called by TCRdb with MiXCR from the PCR reads. The data contain 600,000 to 700,000 distinct CDR3 sequences, roughly 14% of them singletons. The V and J genes are TRBV20-1 and TRBJ2-3; TRBD2 matches at 7 bases. This TCR was recovered from a girl under 10 years old with congenital amegakaryocytic thrombocytopenia, due to receive a stem cell transplant. The input for sequencing was PBMCs, taken before TCRalphabeta/CD19-depleted stem cell transplant. CDR3: CSARVRDYNTDTQYF. CDR3 bases: TGCAGTGCTAGAGTCCGGGACTATAACACAGATACGCAGTATTTT.